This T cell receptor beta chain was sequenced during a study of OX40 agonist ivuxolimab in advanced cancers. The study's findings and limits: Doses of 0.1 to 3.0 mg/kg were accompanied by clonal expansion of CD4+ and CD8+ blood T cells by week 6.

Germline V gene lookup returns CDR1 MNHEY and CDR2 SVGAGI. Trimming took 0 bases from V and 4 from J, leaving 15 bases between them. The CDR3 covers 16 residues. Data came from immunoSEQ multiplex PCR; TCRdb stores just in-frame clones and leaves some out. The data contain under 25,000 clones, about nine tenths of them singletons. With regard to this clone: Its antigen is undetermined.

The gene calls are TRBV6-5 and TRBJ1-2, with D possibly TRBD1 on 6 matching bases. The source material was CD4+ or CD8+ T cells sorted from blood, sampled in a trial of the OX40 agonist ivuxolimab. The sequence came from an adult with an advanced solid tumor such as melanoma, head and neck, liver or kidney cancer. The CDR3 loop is CASSYSPPGHPYGYTF. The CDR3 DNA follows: TGTGCCAGCAGTTACTCTCCCCCGGGACACCCCTATGGCTACACCTTC.